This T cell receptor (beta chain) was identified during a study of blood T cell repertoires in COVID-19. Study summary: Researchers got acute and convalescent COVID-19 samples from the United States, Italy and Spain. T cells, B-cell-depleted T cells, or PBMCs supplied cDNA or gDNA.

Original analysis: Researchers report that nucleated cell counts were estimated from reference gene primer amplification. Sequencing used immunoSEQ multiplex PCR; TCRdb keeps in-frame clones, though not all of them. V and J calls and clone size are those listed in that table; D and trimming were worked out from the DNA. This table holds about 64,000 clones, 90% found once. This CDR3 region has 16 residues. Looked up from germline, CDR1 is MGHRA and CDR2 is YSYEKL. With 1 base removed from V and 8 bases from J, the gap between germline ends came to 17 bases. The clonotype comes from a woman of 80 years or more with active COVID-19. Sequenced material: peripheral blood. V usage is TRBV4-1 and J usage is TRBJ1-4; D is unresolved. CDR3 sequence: CASSQVPARQQEKLFF. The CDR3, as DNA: TGCGCCAGCAGCCAAGTGCCGGCCAGGCAACAAGAAAAACTGTTTTTT.